This TCR beta chain was captured in a study of T cells after yellow fever vaccination. This clonotype has a handful of counts. The V end was cut by 1 base, the J end by 7 bases, with 10 bases between. The CDR3 totals 13 residues. Germline CDR1 MNHEY, CDR2 SVGAGI. One entry per CDR3 protein results from TCRdb running MiXCR on the 5' RACE reads. The sample contains hundreds of thousands of distinct CDR3 sequences, about 19% of which appear only once. The receptor was derived from a man between 18 and 29 years old who received the YFV17D yellow fever vaccine. The sequences come from PBMCs, collected before the yellow fever booster vaccination. This chain links TRBV6-5 with TRBJ1-2; D not certain. The CDR3: CASSYLREGGYTF. The CDR3 region has the DNA TGTGCCAGCAGTTACTTAAGGGAGGGTGGCTACACCTTC.